The 24 T cell receptor beta chains below were found in one sample sequenced in a study of OX40 agonist ivuxolimab in advanced cancers. Profiling relied on immunoSEQ multiplex PCR, and the TCRdb table lists in-frame clones only, not all of them. The sample has nearly 80,000 clones, around 94% seen once; the top ten hold over 8.5%. The sample was CD4+ or CD8+ T cells sorted from blood, taken in a trial of the OX40 agonist ivuxolimab. The receptors come from an adult with an advanced solid tumor such as melanoma, head and neck, liver or kidney cancer.

The chain couples TRBV15 to TRBJ2-2; D unresolved. The CDR3 length is 11 residues. Germline V gives CDR1 LNHNV, CDR2 YYDKDF (reference sequence). V lost 3 bases and J lost 6, with 2 bases in between. The CDR3 nucleotides are TGTGCCACCAGCAGCTCCGGGGAGCTGTTTTTT. This codes for CATSSSGELFF.

The genes are TRBV6-4 and TRBJ2-3; D unresolved. The CDR3 consists of 13 residues. V was clipped by 0 bases and J by 5 bases, with 6 bases between them. Germline V gene lookup returns CDR1 MRHNA and CDR2 SNTAGT. DNA of the CDR3: TGTGCCAGCAGTGACTCCCAGGTAGATACGCAGTATTTT. Translation: CASSDSQVDTQYF.

This chain joins TRBV5-6 and TRBJ2-7; maybe TRBD1 (5 bases). Between the trimmed V and J ends, which lost 1 base and 2 bases, there was a span of 10 bases. CDR3 size: 14 residues. Germline V CDR1 and CDR2: SGHDT, YYEEEE. CDR3: CASSLRQTPYEQYF. CDR3 nucleotides: TGTGCCAGCAGCTTGAGACAGACCCCCTACGAGCAGTACTTC.

This chain connects TRBV19 to TRBJ1-6; unclear D gene. Germline V gives CDR1 LNHDA, CDR2 SQIVND (reference sequence). Trimming took 3 bases from V and 3 from J, leaving 6 bases between them. The CDR3 has 14 amino acids. DNA of the CDR3: TGTGCCAGTAGTATGAACGGCTATAATTCACCCCTCCACTTT. Translating it yields CASSMNGYNSPLHF.

The chain has TRBV2 and TRBJ2-7; tentatively, D is TRBD1 (6 bases). Trimming took 6 bases from V and 3 from J, leaving 12 bases between them. This CDR3 is 13 amino acids long. Germline V gives CDR1 SNHLY, CDR2 FYNNEI. The CDR3 region has the DNA TGTGCCAGCAGCGGACAGTTCGTCTACGAGCAGTACTTC. It specifies CASSGQFVYEQYF.

This clone was found once. The chain uses TRBV5-1 and TRBJ1-1; no reliable D call. CDR3 length: 14 residues. Trimming removed 2 bases from V and 0 bases from J, with 8 bases in between. The germline gives CDR1 SGHRS, CDR2 YFSETQ. This CDR3 reads CASSLAHLNTEAFF. CDR3 in DNA: TGCGCCAGCAGCTTAGCACACTTGAACACTGAAGCTTTCTTT. The full variable domain, in which reference TRBV5-1 and TRBJ1-1 provide the parts outside the CDR3, is KAGVTQTPRYLIKTRGQQVTLSCSPISGHRSVSWYQQTPGQGLQFLFEYFSETQRNKGNFPGRFSGRQFSNSRSEMNVSTLELGDSALYLCASSLAHLNTEAFFGQGTRLTVV.

This clone was detected only once. The chain carries TRBV12-1 and TRBJ2-1; the table's D call, TRBD2, has no DNA check behind it. TRBV12-1 is deemed a pseudogene. The CDR3 length is 18 residues. As DNA, the CDR3 is TGTGCCAGCAGCTCCCTAGGACTAGCGGGACTTCTACTCAATGAGCAGTTCTTC. Residues: CASSSLGLAGLLLNEQFF.

The chain links TRBV5-8 to TRBJ2-3; no definite D call. CDR1 and CDR2 (germline): SGHTS, YDEGEE. There are 14 residues in the CDR3. V lost 2 bases and J lost 0, with 7 bases in between. CDR3 bases: TGTGCCAGCAGCTTTGTCCTTAGCACAGATACGCAGTATTTT. It encodes CASSFVLSTDTQYF. Drawing the rest from reference TRBV5-8 and TRBJ2-3, the complete variable domain is EAGVTQSPTHLIKTRGQQATLRCSPISGHTSVYWYQQALGLGLQFLLWYDEGEERNRGNFPPRFSGRQFPNYSSELNVNALELEDSALYLCASSFVLSTDTQYFGPGTRLTVL.

V gene TRBV14 combines with J gene TRBJ2-5, with a weak D call TRBD1 (5 bases). The end of the DNA is better explained by TRBJ2-7, so the J call may be wrong. This CDR3 is built from 13 residues. CDR1 SGHDN and CDR2 FVKESK come from the germline V gene. This CDR3 is CASSPTGTYEQYF. In DNA, the CDR3 is TGTGCCAGCAGCCCCACAGGCACCTACGAGCAGTACTTC.

The chain employs TRBV7-2 and TRBJ1-4, with a weak D call TRBD1 (6 bases). Germline V gene data show CDR1 as SGHTA and CDR2 as FQGNSA. The CDR3 covers 16 residues. Trimming shortened V by 4 bases and J by 0 bases, and 12 bases separated the two germline ends. The DNA for the CDR3 is TGTGCCAGCAGCTCCGGACAGTTTCCAACTAATGAAAAACTGTTTTTT. This translates into CASSSGQFPTNEKLFF.

The chain is built from TRBV5-4 and TRBJ2-7; a weak D match, TRBD2 (5 bases). The CDR3 totals 14 residues. Germline V gives CDR1 SGHNT, CDR2 YYREEE (reference sequence). Trimming removed 0 bases from V and 4 bases from J, with 11 bases in between. The CDR3 here is CASSLGETTYEQYF. The CDR3 region has the DNA TGTGCCAGCAGCTTGGGGGAGACTACATACGAGCAGTACTTC.

V usage is TRBV19 and J usage is TRBJ2-7; D is possibly TRBD1 or TRBD2 (5 bases each). From germline, CDR1 is LNHDA and CDR2 SQIVND (reference sequence). The V end lost 5 bases, the J end lost 1 base, and 12 bases lay between the germline ends. This CDR3 has 14 residues. The CDR3 spells CASSAGTPSYEQYF. The CDR3 DNA reads TGTGCCAGTAGTGCCGGGACGCCTTCCTACGAGCAGTACTTC. Based on the CDR3 plus reference TRBV19 and TRBJ2-7, the full variable domain is DGGITQSPKYLFRKEGQNVTLSCEQNLNHDAMYWYRQDPGQGLRLIYYSQIVNDFQKGDIAEGYSVSREKKESFPLTVTSAQKNPTAFYLCASSAGTPSYEQYFGPGTRLTVT.

The chain couples TRBV10-3 to TRBJ2-7; perhaps D is TRBD1 or TRBD2 (5 bases each). The V and J ends lost 2 bases and 3 bases respectively, with 14 bases between them. The CDR3 has 15 residues. The germline CDR1 and CDR2 sequences are ENHRY and SYGVKD. The chain's CDR3 is CAISETRDGNYEQYF. CDR3 nucleotide sequence: TGTGCCATCAGTGAGACCCGGGACGGTAACTACGAGCAGTACTTC.

The chain uses TRBV23-1 and TRBJ2-7; 10 bases are a match to TRBD2. TRBV23-1 is recorded as an ORF, its role being uncertain. V was clipped by 3 bases and J by 5 bases; unmatched bases: 10. The CDR3 is 16 amino acids. The CDR3 protein is CASSQVFGTSEHEQYF. DNA of the CDR3: TGCGCCAGCAGTCAGGTTTTCGGGACTAGCGAGCACGAGCAGTACTTC.

This clone was recorded only once. The chain recombines TRBV10-3 with TRBJ2-2; 7 bases align to TRBD1. The CDR3 spans 14 residues. Germline V gene data show CDR1 as ENHRY and CDR2 as SYGVKD. Trimming removed 2 bases from V and 3 bases from J; junction bases left unmatched: 0. As DNA, the CDR3 is TGTGCCATCAGTGAGAGGGGGCACACCGGGGAGCTGTTTTTT. Translation gives CAISERGHTGELFF.

This clone was counted once. V is TRBV14 and J is TRBJ2-2; 7 bases map to TRBD2. Trimming at V came to 9 bases and at J to 2 bases, leaving 9 bases not matched to a gene. From germline, CDR1 is SGHDN and CDR2 FVKESK. The CDR3 covers 15 residues. As DNA, the CDR3 is TGTGCCAGTTCCCGTCTAGCGGAAAACACCGGGGAGCTGTTTTTT. This translates into CASSRLAENTGELFF.

The chain combines TRBV19 with TRBJ2-1, with D possibly matching TRBD1 (6 bases). The CDR3 is 14 residues long. Trimming shortened V by 1 base and J by 7 bases, and 11 bases separated the two germline ends. Germline CDR1 and CDR2: LNHDA and SQIVND (reference sequence). CDR3 region: CASSIGAGENEQFF. The CDR3 DNA sequence: TGTGCCAGTAGTATAGGGGCAGGGGAAAATGAGCAGTTCTTC. The full variable domain, completed using reference TRBV19 and TRBJ2-1, is DGGITQSPKYLFRKEGQNVTLSCEQNLNHDAMYWYRQDPGQGLRLIYYSQIVNDFQKGDIAEGYSVSREKKESFPLTVTSAQKNPTAFYLCASSIGAGENEQFFGPGTRLTVL.

The chain couples TRBV6-1 to TRBJ1-5; D not resolved. Trimming pared 7 bases from V and 0 bases from J, leaving 10 bases between. In germline, CDR1 is MNHNS, CDR2 SASEGT. This CDR3 has 14 residues. The CDR3 nucleotides are TGTGCCAGCAACACAGCATTTAGCAATCAGCCCCAGCATTTT. Amino acid sequence: CASNTAFSNQPQHF.

The J gene is TRBJ1-5, the V gene TRBV28; possibly TRBD1 for D (5 bases). Germline CDR1 MDHEN, CDR2 SYDVKM. V lost 6 bases and J lost 2, with 20 bases in between. This CDR3 region has 17 residues. The CDR3 loop reads CASRHVRSGGGNQPQHF. In nucleotides, the CDR3 is TGTGCCAGCAGGCACGTTAGGTCGGGGGGAGGCAATCAGCCCCAGCATTTT.

V gene TRBV19 combines with J gene TRBJ2-1; 11 bases align to TRBD2. The CDR3 has 20 residues. Germline values: CDR1 LNHDA, CDR2 SQIVND (reference sequence). The V gene end was trimmed by 5 bases and the J gene end by 4 bases; junction bases not matched to a gene: 19. As DNA, the CDR3 is TGTGCCAGTAGTCCCACAGCCCTAGGTACTAGCGGGAGAGGATACAATGAGCAGTTCTTC. This codes for CASSPTALGTSGRGYNEQFF.

The V call is TRBV19, the J call TRBJ1-1; D unclear. The CDR3 spans 15 residues. V dropped 7 bases and J dropped 3 bases, with 18 bases sitting between them. Germline loops: CDR1 LNHDA, CDR2 SQIVND (reference sequence). CDR3 sequence (DNA): TGTGCCAGTATAGGAACTGGGCATGCCGACACTGAAGCTTTCTTT. Amino acids: CASIGTGHADTEAFF.

The chain couples TRBV28 to TRBJ1-5, with 9 bases identical to TRBD1. Germline CDR1 reads MDHEN; CDR2 reads SYDVKM. The CDR3 is 15 residues long. V shed 6 bases, J shed 5 bases, and the junction held 8 bases outside the gene matches. The CDR3 region is CASSRDREVYQPQHF. Written as DNA, the CDR3 is TGTGCCAGCAGCCGGGACAGGGAGGTCTATCAGCCCCAGCATTTT.

The chain uses TRBV4-1 and TRBJ2-5; unclear D gene. The DNA end is a closer match to TRBJ2-7, so the J assignment may be wrong. This CDR3 region has 14 residues. Germline V lookup: CDR1 MGHRA, CDR2 YSYEKL. CDR3 sequence: CASSQDQFSYEQYF. The CDR3 DNA is TGCGCCAGCAGCCAAGATCAGTTTTCCTACGAGCAGTACTTC.

V is TRBV7-9 and J is TRBJ1-1; tentative D call: TRBD1 (6 bases). CDR1 is SEHNR and CDR2 is FQNEAQ in the germline V gene (reference sequence). The length of the CDR3 is 15 residues. V lost 4 bases and J 4 bases, leaving 16 bases between the germline ends. The CDR3 sequence: CASSSRQAEGTEAFF. The CDR3 region has the DNA TGTGCCAGCAGCTCAAGACAGGCGGAGGGCACTGAAGCTTTCTTT. Supplemented by reference TRBV7-9 and TRBJ1-1, the full variable domain reads DTGVSQNPRHKITKRGQNVTFRCDPISEHNRLYWYRQTLGQGPEFLTYFQNEAQLEKSRLLSDRFSAERPKGSFSTLEIQRTEQGDSAMYLCASSSRQAEGTEAFFGQGTRLTVV.